The text below deals with one T cell receptor beta chain. The target of this receptor is not known. No base qualities exist here, and no much larger clone lies one base off it. Including the terminal cysteine and phenylalanine, the CDR3 comprises 14 residues. Only the CDR3 region is kept as DNA, spanning 42 bases read in frame from base 1. As encoded in the germline V gene, CDR1 is ENHRY while CDR2 is SYGVKD. Trimming takes 10 bases off V and 1 base off J; junction bases not matched to a gene: 9. TCRbeta CDR3 regions were amplified from genomic DNA using the immunoSEQ Assay, a bias-controlled multiplex PCR. As for the original processing: The number of nucleated cells in each sample was estimated by amplification of reference gene primers within the assay. Sequence reads were collapsed and filtered to measure the absolute abundance of every unique TCRbeta CDR3 rearrangement. For each sample, productive Simpson clonality was calculated by taking the square root of Simpson's diversity index across productive rearrangements. The table was pulled from immuneACCESS by TCRdb, which kept in-frame rearrangements only. Such tables lose some clones; where checked, under half of the loss comes from unresolved V genes, and the rest has no known cause. V, J and clone size are those of that table, while D and trimming were read from the DNA. The table for this sample lists 180,000 or so clones; around 81% of them were counted only once. The ten largest clones take up approximately 11% of the sample.

This sample was taken from a study of blood T cell repertoires in COVID-19 (dated by TCRdb to 2019 to 2021). Context from the whole study: Samples from collaborators originated in the United States, Italy and Spain and spanned both the acute and convalescent phases of COVID-19. Where available, HLA class I and class II types were obtained from metadata supplied by the sample provider rather than from assay-based typing. The repertoires were made available in a free public database intended to serve as a resource for research on the immune response to SARS-CoV-2. Subjects who had been exposed to COVID-19, were actively infected with it, or had recovered from it provided the deeply sampled blood TCRbeta repertoires that made up the dataset. The sample metadata nearly always contained a de-identified subject ID, COVID-19 status, age in years and sex. The samples were drawn from two sources: the first 160 participants of the ongoing ImmuneRACE study, and 1,000 to 1,500 subjects contributed by 6 global collaborators. The material from the prospective study consisted of cDNA or gDNA derived from T cells, B-cell-depleted T cells, or PBMCs. General study outcomes and caveats: The quantity of clinical and demographic metadata differed by source and by participant and was supplied without curation.

One collaborating source in Seattle enrolled patients during active infection and followed them longitudinally through the course of disease. The collaborating institutions used their own protocols to collect whole blood in K2EDTA tubes. Collaborator samples were shipped for TCRbeta analysis as frozen whole blood, isolated PBMCs, or DNA extracted from either sample type. Recombination joined TRBV10-3 with TRBJ1-1; TRBD1 matches 7 bases in the middle. This receptor was identified in a woman aged 40 to 50 with COVID-19, enrolled during active disease. The sample was peripheral blood. The DNA reads TGTGCCACCTCCCCGACAGGGACGAACACTGAAGCTTTCTTT. Translation gives CATSPTGTNTEAFF.